This T cell receptor (beta chain) was sequenced for a study of cytomegalovirus exposure and HLA in healthy donors. Overall study results and limits: The later analysis indicated that the majority of CMV-associated TCR beta chains appeared HLA-restricted. A likely sequencing artifact accounted for one observed cluster of highly shared sequence variants. Later examination showed HLA-associated TCR beta chains had greater clonal expansion than equally common others. Cytomegalovirus-associated TCR beta chains were listed, numbering approximately 150.

The PCR employed 60 Vbeta primers together with 13 Jbeta primers. Data came from immunoSEQ multiplex PCR; TCRdb stores just in-frame clones and leaves some out. The table records about 90,000 clones, around 78% of them present only once. CDR3 length: 17 amino acids. The germline CDR1 and CDR2 sequences are SGHRS and YFSETQ. Trimming stripped 1 base from V and 0 bases from J, with 13 bases between. A word on this clone: Antigen specificity is unknown.

The chain carries TRBV5-1 and TRBJ2-2, with D tentatively TRBD1 (6 bases). This TCR was recovered from a woman aged 40 to 55 in good health and CMV-seropositive. The material sequenced was PBMCs. CDR3 loop: CASSLLGAGANTGELFF. CDR3 DNA: TGCGCCAGCAGCTTGTTAGGTGCAGGGGCGAACACCGGGGAGCTGTTTTTT.